A single sample gave rise to the 19 T cell receptor beta chains below, sequenced in a study of T cell changes during pregnancy in multiple sclerosis. Profiling relied on immunoSEQ multiplex PCR, and the TCRdb table lists in-frame clones only, not all of them. The table has 30,000 to 45,000 clones, roughly 93% seen once. The sequences come from CD4+ T cells from peripheral blood mononuclear cells, collected in the first trimester of pregnancy. These receptors all stem from a female donor with multiple sclerosis, enrolled in a pregnancy study.

This clone was counted a few times. This chain links TRBV7-9 with TRBJ1-1, with D perhaps matching TRBD1 (5 bases). Trimming cost V 6 bases and J 0 bases, with 14 bases left between them. The CDR3 is 15 residues long. Germline values: CDR1 SEHNR, CDR2 FQNEAQ (reference sequence). The DNA for the CDR3 is TGTGCCAGCAGAGTTGGGGCCAGCATGAACACTGAAGCTTTCTTT. It encodes CASRVGASMNTEAFF.

V usage is TRBV5-5 and J usage is TRBJ2-1; TRBD1 aligns across 7 bases. V lost 3 bases and J lost 0; bases outside the gene matches: 15. The CDR3 is 19 amino acids. Germline-derived CDR1 and CDR2 are SGHKS and YYEKEE (reference sequence). In DNA form, the CDR3 reads TGTGCCAGCAGCTCCCGGACAGGTAGTTGGATAGGCTCCTACAATGAGCAGTTCTTC. Its translation is CASSSRTGSWIGSYNEQFF.

This clone was seen a single time. The CDR3 here is CASSLGQGLRNYGYTF. CDR3 bases: TGTGCCAGCAGCCTGGGACAGGGTTTGCGAAACTATGGCTACACCTTC. The V and J genes are TRBV7-2 and TRBJ1-2, with 9 bases identical to TRBD1. Germline V gene data show CDR1 as SGHTA and CDR2 as FQGNSA. The length of the CDR3 is 16 residues. With 5 bases clipped from V and 2 bases from J, the junction kept 9 bases outside the gene matches. The entire variable domain, with the rest obtained from reference TRBV7-2 and TRBJ1-2, is as follows: GAGVSQSPSNKVTEKGKDVELRCDPISGHTALYWYRQSLGQGLEFLIYFQGNSAPDKSGLPSDRFSAERTGGSVSTLTIQRTQQEDSAVYLCASSLGQGLRNYGYTFGSGTRLTVV.

This chain links TRBV6-5 with TRBJ2-2; TRBD2 matches 11 bases. CDR1 and CDR2 from the germline V gene are MNHEY and SVGAGI. The CDR3 spans 16 residues. Trimming at V came to 4 bases and at J to 3 bases, leaving 4 bases not matched to a gene. The CDR3 sequence is CASSSGTSGYTGELFF. CDR3 bases: TGTGCCAGCAGTTCCGGGACTAGCGGTTACACCGGGGAGCTGTTTTTT.

This rearrangement joins TRBV7-2 to TRBJ2-1; 9 positions agree with TRBD2. Germline loops: CDR1 SGHTA, CDR2 FQGNSA. The CDR3 has 16 amino acids. Losses at the gene ends were 3 bases for V and 5 bases for J; bases not matched to a gene: 8. DNA of the CDR3: TGTGCCAGCAGCTTCGGGCGCGGGGGGGCCGACAATGAGCAGTTCTTC. It translates to CASSFGRGGADNEQFF.

The rearrangement uses TRBV9 and TRBJ1-6, with a tentative D call TRBD1 (6 bases). V was cut by 4 bases and J by 9 bases, with 11 bases left in between. CDR3 length: 13 residues. CDR1 is SGDLS, CDR2 YYNGEE, per germline. Here the CDR3 reads CASSSWTASPLHF. Here the CDR3 DNA reads TGTGCCAGCAGCTCGTGGACAGCTTCACCCCTCCACTTT.

The genes are TRBV19 and TRBJ1-1; D is ambiguous. V was trimmed by 2 bases and J by 10 bases, leaving 17 bases between them. CDR1 is LNHDA and CDR2 is SQIVND in the germline V gene (reference sequence). The CDR3 runs 14 residues. The CDR3 nucleotides are TGTGCCAGTAGTATAAAGGCAGGCTCCGCGGGAGCTTTCTTT. It yields the protein CASSIKAGSAGAFF.

The CDR3 nucleotides read TGTGCCAGCAGTGGAGGTCAGGGGGTCGAAGAGACCCAGTACTTC. This translates into CASSGGQGVEETQYF. V usage is TRBV6-1 and J usage is TRBJ2-5; TRBD1 aligns across 7 bases. Per germline, CDR1 MNHNS and CDR2 SASEGT. The CDR3 sequence is 15 residues long. V shed 4 bases, J shed 3 bases, and the junction held 8 bases outside the gene matches.

The rearrangement links TRBV11-3 to TRBJ2-3; 7 bases line up with TRBD1. Trimming at V came to 5 bases and at J to 2 bases, leaving 4 bases not matched to a gene. Germline CDR1 SGHNT, CDR2 YENEEA. The CDR3 runs to 14 residues. CDR3 loop: CASSETGATDTQYF. The CDR3 DNA reads TGTGCCAGCAGCGAAACAGGGGCCACAGATACGCAGTATTTT.

This clone is classed as medium-sized. This chain uses TRBV4-1 with TRBJ2-7; tentatively, D is TRBD2 (6 bases). The CDR3 runs 16 residues. In germline, CDR1 is MGHRA, CDR2 YSYEKL. V lost 4 bases to trimming and J lost 0 bases, with 16 bases between them. This chain's CDR3 is CASSLSREAYSYEQYF. DNA of the CDR3: TGCGCCAGCAGCCTTTCAAGGGAGGCTTACTCCTACGAGCAGTACTTC.

In this sample, this clone turned up once. DNA for the CDR3: TGTGCCAGCAGCCACGAGCTAGCGGGCGTGCTGAACAATGAGCAGTTCTTC. As protein: CASSHELAGVLNNEQFF. This chain links TRBV9 with TRBJ2-1; 8 bases match TRBD2. The CDR3 runs to 17 residues. CDR1 SGDLS and CDR2 YYNGEE come from the germline V gene. Trimming at V came to 4 bases and at J to 5 bases, leaving 14 bases not matched to a gene. Combining the CDR3 with reference TRBV9 and TRBJ2-1 gives the whole variable domain DSGVTQTPKHLITATGQRVTLRCSPRSGDLSVYWYQQSLDQGLQFLIQYYNGEERAKGNILERFSAQQFPDLHSELNLSSLELGDSALYFCASSHELAGVLNNEQFFGPGTRLTVL.

The chain employs TRBV6-1 and TRBJ1-5; 12 nucleotides match TRBD1. Germline values: CDR1 MNHNS, CDR2 SASEGT. The CDR3 sequence is 14 residues long. Losses at the gene ends were 6 bases for V and 7 bases for J; bases not matched to a gene: 4. The CDR3 here is CASRGQGAGQPQHF. The CDR3 DNA reads TGTGCCAGCAGGGGACAGGGGGCCGGGCAGCCCCAGCATTTT.

As for this clone: Germline is not matched at one junction end, which may reflect a read error. The chain combines TRBV29-1 with TRBJ1-2; D unclear. CDR3 length: 12 amino acids. Per germline, CDR1 SQVTM and CDR2 ANQGSEA. The CDR3 region is CSVHRWETSALF. CDR3 bases: TGCAGCGTTCATAGATGGGAGACCAGCGCGCTATTC.

The CDR3 coding sequence is TGTGCCAGCAGCTCCCCGGGGAGCTCCTACAATGAGCAGTTCTTC. Its protein is CASSSPGSSYNEQFF. The chain has TRBV7-2 and TRBJ2-1, with a possible D match to TRBD2 (5 bases). In germline, CDR1 is SGHTA, CDR2 FQGNSA. The CDR3 is 15 amino acids. V was shortened by 4 bases and J by 0 bases, with 10 bases between the two germline ends. The whole variable domain, remainder taken from reference TRBV7-2 and TRBJ2-1, is GAGVSQSPSNKVTEKGKDVELRCDPISGHTALYWYRQSLGQGLEFLIYFQGNSAPDKSGLPSDRFSAERTGGSVSTLTIQRTQQEDSAVYLCASSSPGSSYNEQFFGPGTRLTVL.

The CDR3 is CASSYDRVGNTIYF. Written as DNA, the CDR3 is TGTGCCAGCAGTTACGACAGGGTTGGAAACACCATATATTTT. The chain has TRBV6-5 and TRBJ1-3; TRBD1 aligns across 7 bases. Germline V gene data show CDR1 as MNHEY and CDR2 as SVGAGI. This CDR3 is 14 amino acids long. After removal of 2 bases from V and 3 bases from J, the junction contained 1 base not matched to a gene.

This clone has a single count. For the CDR3, the DNA is TGTGCCAGCAGCGTCTCGTTAGAGGAGACCCAGTACTTC. It codes for CASSVSLEETQYF. The chain uses TRBV11-3 and TRBJ2-5; D gene unclear. The CDR3 spans 13 residues. Per germline, CDR1 SGHNT and CDR2 YENEEA. The V and J ends lost 5 bases and 5 bases respectively, with 12 bases between them.

This clone was seen a single time. The chain couples TRBV4-2 to TRBJ2-1; 10 nucleotides line up with TRBD2. The CDR3 extends over 16 amino acids. Germline CDR1 LGHNA, CDR2 YNFKEQ. The CDR3 sequence is CASRWTSGASYNEQFF. The DNA for the CDR3 is TGTGCTTCGAGATGGACTAGCGGAGCTTCCTACAATGAGCAGTTCTTC.

V and J are TRBV29-1 and TRBJ1-3; the D gene is possibly TRBD1 (5 bases). Germline values: CDR1 SQVTM, CDR2 ANQGSEA. V lost 4 bases to trimming and J lost 0 bases, with 10 bases between them. The CDR3 loop spans 14 amino acids. CDR3 sequence reads: CSVAGGISGNTIYF. DNA for the CDR3: TGCAGCGTTGCGGGGGGGATCTCTGGAAACACCATATATTTT.

The chain employs TRBV15 and TRBJ1-2; no reliable D call. The V and J ends lost 0 bases and 4 bases respectively, with 12 bases between them. The germline gives CDR1 LNHNV, CDR2 YYDKDF (reference sequence). The CDR3 spans 15 residues. The CDR3 here is CATSRDRAASYGYTF. In DNA form, the CDR3 reads TGTGCCACCAGCAGAGATAGAGCGGCTTCCTATGGCTACACCTTC.